This T cell receptor (beta chain) was recorded in a study of CXCR3-negative and CXCR3-positive naive CD8 T cells. Each CD8+ T cell subset was flow-sorted in triplicate. Every sort contained 300,000 cells. Researchers prepared the TRB cDNA libraries using 5' RACE with UMI labels. TCRdb reanalyzed the 5' RACE reads and collapses them to one entry per CDR3 protein, without DNA. Its table lists around 160,000 distinct CDR3 sequences. Germline CDR1 SGHAT, CDR2 FQNNGV. CDR3 length: 18 amino acids. Regarding the study as a whole: Similar TRBV-TRBJ usage was seen in naive cells (both CXCR3-negative and CXCR3-positive), but memory cells differed. Naive cells with CXCR3 showed TRB CDR3s that were more hydrophobic than those in CXCR3-negative naive cells.

On this clonotype itself: Its target is not known.

The V call is TRBV11-2, the J call TRBJ2-2; the D call of TRBD1 rests on TCRdb alone, since no DNA is present to check it. The sequence was obtained from a human donor in good health. Some clones in this sample may be carry-over from other donors' samples. Sequenced sample: naive CXCR3+ CD8+ T cells from blood. As for subset: CD45RO-CCR7+CD27+CD95- naive CD8+ T cells expressing CXCR3 (TNR3+). The CDR3 loop is CASSLYPWGGDDTGELFF.